These T cell receptor beta chains were read from a single sample in a study of molecular identifiers for immune sequencing clone quantification. TCRdb used MiXCR to reprocess the PCR reads, holding one entry per CDR3 protein. Of a few hundred thousand distinct CDR3 sequences listed, approximately 25% are singletons. Sequencing was performed on naive CD8+ T cells from blood, with Jurkat cell RNA spiked in. Every receptor here comes from a human donor in good health. Some libraries in this study had Jurkat cell RNA spiked in. Each CDR3 is given with its conserved first and last residue. A D gene is named only where the DNA matches it firmly. Some rows have no size entry. The others give once, few or many, or a class for an expanded clone.

v_call	d_call	clone_size	j_call	cdr3_aa	cdr3_nt
TRBV28	NA	many	TRBJ2-3	CASSETISTDTQYF	TGTGCCAGCAGTGAAACTATAAGCACAGATACGCAGTATTTT
TRBV2	NA	NA	TRBJ1-4	CASSEGRMLGNGDEKLFF	TGTGCCAGCAGTGAGGGGAGAATGTTGGGTAACGGAGATGAAAAACTGTTTTTT
TRBV6-5	NA	NA	TRBJ1-2	CASSYSKVGGSGYTF	TGTGCCAGCAGTTACTCGAAAGTAGGGGGGTCTGGCTACACCTTC
TRBV4-3	NA	few	TRBJ2-7	CASSQGPVVYEQYF	TGCGCCAGCAGCCAAGGCCCGGTCGTCTACGAGCAGTACTTC
TRBV12-3/TRBV12-4	NA	NA	TRBJ2-2	CASSPHTSGELFF	TGTGCCAGCAGCCCCCACACATCCGGGGAGCTGTTTTTT
TRBV30	TRBD2	many	TRBJ2-3	CAVGLAGSPTDTQYF	TGTGCCGTGGGACTAGCGGGATCGCCCACAGATACGCAGTATTTT
TRBV6-2/TRBV6-3	NA	few	TRBJ1-5	CASSYETPNQPQHF	TGTGCCAGCAGTTACGAGACACCAAATCAGCCCCAGCATTTT
TRBV13	NA	few	TRBJ2-2	CASSSLGRVPGELFF	TGTGCCAGCAGCTCCCTTGGCAGGGTCCCCGGGGAGCTGTTTTTT
TRBV9	NA	few	TRBJ2-3	CASSVNPSPITDTQYF	TGTGCCAGCAGCGTTAACCCATCCCCTATCACAGATACGCAGTATTTT
TRBV7-9	NA	many	TRBJ2-3	CASSLESHTQYF	TGTGCCAGCAGCTTAGAGAGTCATACGCAGTATTTT
TRBV12-3/TRBV12-4	TRBD1	NA	TRBJ2-5	CASSGTGGQTQYF	TGTGCCAGCAGCGGGACAGGGGGGCAGACCCAGTACTTC
TRBV4-1	NA	many	TRBJ2-5	CASSHRDHQETQYF	TGCGCCAGCAGCCACCGGGACCACCAAGAGACCCAGTACTTC
TRBV15	TRBD1	few	TRBJ2-7	CATSRDRDRGYEQYF	TGTGCCACCAGCAGAGATCGGGACAGGGGGTACGAGCAGTACTTC
TRBV20-1	NA	many	TRBJ1-1	CSARNRDYNEAFF	TGCAGTGCTAGAAACAGGGACTATAATGAAGCTTTCTTT
TRBV5-1	TRBD2	NA	TRBJ2-2	CASSLVASGTANTGELFF	TGCGCCAGCAGCTTGGTGGCTAGCGGGACCGCGAACACCGGGGAGCTGTTTTTT